The entry below gives a single TCR beta chain sequence along with its context. This clonotype appeared a few times. Its antigen is still unknown. No base quality information exists; no much larger clone differs at one position. The approximately 40 donors, aged about 6 to 95 years, were systemically healthy Caucasian individuals from Russia. About 9.1 milliliters of peripheral blood were collected from each donor into EDTA-treated Vacutainer tubes. PBMCs were isolated by Ficoll-Paque density-gradient centrifugation, with at least 6 million obtained per sample. Trizol reagent was used to extract total RNA from PBMCs, with at least 5 micrograms per sample. Naive CD45RAhigh/CD27high T cell percentages were measured by flow cytometry on a PBMC aliquot from every donor. The data originate from a study of blood T cells in healthy people across ages (dated by TCRdb to about 2015). About the investigation overall: In model experiments, roughly one uniquely barcoded TCR beta cDNA molecule per two T cells was captured by template switching. The study measured age-related changes in TCR beta repertoire diversity using deep sequencing normalized with unique cDNA molecular identifiers. The donors were split into four age groups: young (average 16 years), middle-aged (roughly 42), aged (more than 60) and long-lived (approximately 80). Two additional independent replicas of 1 million unique cDNA reads from the same blood draw were analyzed for two donors (one aged 18 to 29 and one aged 80 or older). Findings and caveats that apply to the study as a whole: Because donor CMV infection status was unknown, age-related changes in expanded clonotypes were potentially confounded. Compared with the aged group, more naive CD4+ T cells, fewer expanded clones and increased TCR diversity were shown by the long-lived group, suggesting age selection. A strong correlation was found between observed TCR beta diversity and the percentage of naive T cells measured by flow cytometry. Since profiling was done on bulk unsorted PBMCs, naive and antigen-experienced compartments could not be conclusively compared. As age increased, observed TCR beta diversity per million T cells dropped in a roughly linear way, and a significant reduction was already evident by age approximately 40. Estimates of total diversity based on one million sequenced T cells were considered lower bounds and underestimates.

The library relied on 5' RACE. Sequencing instrument: Illumina HiSeq 2500. The second PCR ran for about 6 to 12 cycles and used a J-beta primer mix along with a sample-barcoded 5' primer. Each TCR beta cDNA molecule received a unique molecular identifier from a template-switch 5' adaptor carrying 12 random nucleotides. At least 2.5 million CDR3-containing paired-end reads were obtained from each sample. The Mint cDNA synthesis kit, primed by a TRBC-specific oligonucleotide, was used to synthesize first-strand cDNA from all RNA. Following uracil-DNA glycosylase treatment, a first 18-cycle PCR with universal primers M1SS and BC2_uni_R was performed on all cDNA. The paper's processing steps were these. Each sample was normalized by randomly selecting 1 million high-quality reads, each carrying a distinct molecular identifier. Reads with shared molecular identifiers were discarded instead of being binned into consensus sequences. CDR3 identification, clonotype clustering and error correction used MiTCR with a Q25 quality threshold and the strictest error-elimination algorithm. Lower-bound total TCR beta diversity was estimated with a nonparametric unseen species model using Euler transformation. The public reads were reanalyzed by TCRdb: fastp trimming at Q25, MiXCR alignment, in-frame beta chains only. Rows merge per CDR3 protein into single entries with the most common DNA and genes. The V and J calls shown here were made by TCRdb, not taken from the authors' results. The table for this sample lists 800,000 to 950,000 distinct CDR3 sequences; about 29% of them were counted only once. The ten biggest clones cover roughly 10% of the sample.

CDR3 length: 11 amino acids, cysteine to phenylalanine. Only CDR3 DNA is held: 33 bases, read in frame from base 1. According to the germline V gene, CDR1 reads SQVTM and CDR2 reads ANQGSEA. The junction shows trimming of 7 bases on V and 11 bases on J, plus 17 bases between the germline ends. These data were also reused for a study on T cells of mothers and their children. The other study reports the following: Nine systemically healthy Caucasian individuals, comprising three mothers and their six children, were included as donors. cDNA synthesis consumed the entire amount of extracted RNA, loaded at around 1.5 ug RNA in each 15 ul reaction. In the second PCR, the M1S primer introduced both the sample barcodes and 2-4 random nucleotides. More than 8.5 million TCR beta CDR3 reads were obtained from each mother, and about 3 million reads were obtained from each child. In both related and unrelated pairs, thymic selection shapes the output of TCR recombination in a similar way, with inherited differences having only a minor effect. Normalized repertoire overlap was always found to be slightly, but never significantly, higher in related mother-child pairs than in unrelated mother-child pairs. No persistent microchimeric T cell clones were found, with a detection sensitivity of roughly 99 clones per million clonotypes. The study used deep NGS to compare TCR beta repertoires of mothers and children, seeking features distinguishing related mother-child pairs from unrelated individuals. The mean age was roughly 40 +/- 4 years for the mothers and around 11 +/- 4 years for the children. Libraries were sequenced on Illumina HiSeq 2000 with 100+100 nt paired-end reads after adapter ligation with NEBNext reagents. To prevent cross-contamination, the mother and child libraries were prepared a month apart and were sequenced in separate runs. For each donor, between 500,000 and 2,000,000 distinct TCR beta clonotypes were identified. Naive TCR beta clonotypes were estimated from low-frequency clonotypes matched to each donor's FACS-determined naive share, without sorting.

The receptor comes from a woman in her thirties or forties in good health. This chain joins TRBV29-1 to TRBJ2-5; the D segment cannot be called with confidence. Sequences were obtained from blood. The DNA sequence is as follows: TGCAGCGCAAAATCTAACTACGGGCAGTACTTC. This translates into CSAKSNYGQYF. This CDR3, with the reference TRBV29-1 and TRBJ2-5 proteins standing in past its ends, gives the full variable domain SAVISQKPSRDICQRGTSLTIQCQVDSQVTMMFWYRQQPGQSLTLIATANQGSEATYESGFVIDKFPISRPNLTFSTLTVSNMSPEDSSIYLCSAKSNYGQYFGPGTRLLVL.